This TCR beta chain comes out of a study of blood T cell repertoires in COVID-19. Study overall: T cells, B-cell-depleted T cells, or PBMCs supplied cDNA or gDNA.

Clones were read by immunoSEQ multiplex PCR, and TCRdb kept only the in-frame ones, dropping some. This sample carries some 530,000 clones, approximately 85% of them seen once, and the ten largest clones take 3% to 4%. The CDR3 covers 13 residues. CDR1 and CDR2 from the germline V gene are MNHEY and SVGAGI. V shed 5 bases, J shed 12 bases, and the junction held 13 bases outside the gene matches. The chain has TRBV6-5 and TRBJ2-7, with TRBD1 identical over 7 bases. The specimen sequenced was peripheral blood. This sequence was found in a human donor in a cohort sampled during active COVID-19. The CDR3 DNA reads as TGTGCCAGCAGTCCCGAGAGGGACAGACCTCCGTACTTC. Its translation: CASSPERDRPPYF.